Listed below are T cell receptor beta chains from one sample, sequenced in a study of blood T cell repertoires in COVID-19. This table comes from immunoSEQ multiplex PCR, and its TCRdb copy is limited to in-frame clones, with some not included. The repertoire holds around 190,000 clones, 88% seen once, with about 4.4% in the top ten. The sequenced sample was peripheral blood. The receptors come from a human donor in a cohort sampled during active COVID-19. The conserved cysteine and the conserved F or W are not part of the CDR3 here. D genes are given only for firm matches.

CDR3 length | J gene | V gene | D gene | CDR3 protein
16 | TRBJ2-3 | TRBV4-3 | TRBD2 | ASSQAFTGGNVTDTQY
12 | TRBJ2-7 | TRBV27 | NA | ASSPIGVGHEQY
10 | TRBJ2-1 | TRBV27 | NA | ASSAWDMEQF
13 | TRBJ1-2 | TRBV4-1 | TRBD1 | ASSQGQGARRGYT
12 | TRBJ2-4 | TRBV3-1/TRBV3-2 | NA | ASRIRGAKNIQY
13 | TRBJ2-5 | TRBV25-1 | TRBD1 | ASSLTGAIGETQY
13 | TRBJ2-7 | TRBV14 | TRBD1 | ASSQGRGQTGEQY
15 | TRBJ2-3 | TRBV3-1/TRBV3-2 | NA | ASSPLLRRGNTDTQY
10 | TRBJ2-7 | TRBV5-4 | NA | ASNLDSYEQY
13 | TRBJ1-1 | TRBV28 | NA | ASTPISLGSTEAF
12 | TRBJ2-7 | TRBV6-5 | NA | ASSRTGPGVEQY
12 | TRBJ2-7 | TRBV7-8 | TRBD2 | ASSPSGIIYEQY
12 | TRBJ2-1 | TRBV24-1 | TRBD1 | ATSEPGQQNEQF
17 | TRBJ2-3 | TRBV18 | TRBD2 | ASSPPLGGGGSASDTQY
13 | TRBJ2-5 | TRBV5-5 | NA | ASSLGFGERETQY
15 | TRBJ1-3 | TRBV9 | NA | ASSVIPKSGGGNTIY
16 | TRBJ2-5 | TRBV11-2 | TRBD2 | ASSPRGASGGAGETQY
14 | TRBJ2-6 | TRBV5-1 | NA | ASSPSSLSGANVLT
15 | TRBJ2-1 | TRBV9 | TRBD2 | ASSVEWTSGGPNEQF
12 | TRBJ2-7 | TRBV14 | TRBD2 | ASSLRDYGYEQY
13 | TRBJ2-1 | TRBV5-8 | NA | ASSLGRFAYNEQF